Listed below are T cell receptor beta chains from one sample, sequenced in a study of CD8 T cells in ankylosing spondylitis. TCRdb reanalysed the 5' RACE reads using MiXCR and keeps one entry per CDR3 protein. The data show 35,000 to 50,000 distinct CDR3 sequences, 11% seen once. The specimen was blood, either unsorted or a sorted T cell fraction (not recorded which). Receptor source: a male donor with ankylosing spondylitis or in good health (not recorded which). Both conserved end residues are part of each CDR3. D genes are given only for firm matches. Clone size is given for some rows only: seen once, a few or many times, or a class if the clone is expanded.

CDR3 length: 18; D gene: TRBD1; clone size: -; V gene: TRBV10-3; J gene: TRBJ2-5; CDR3 DNA: TGTACCATCAGTCCCCTGAGTATTGGGACAGGGGTACAAGAGACCCAGTACTTC; CDR3 protein: CTISPLSIGTGVQETQYF
CDR3 length: 20; D gene: TRBD1; clone size: few; V gene: TRBV7-9; J gene: TRBJ1-1; CDR3 DNA: TGTGCCAGCAGCTTATTGGTCGTAACAGGGGGGCCTCGGGGGAACACTGAAGCTTTCTTT; CDR3 protein: CASSLLVVTGGPRGNTEAFF
CDR3 length: 15; D gene: -; clone size: many; V gene: TRBV5-1; J gene: TRBJ1-3; CDR3 DNA: TGCGCCAGCAGCTTGGACGGGTCTCCCGGAAACACCATATATTTT; CDR3 protein: CASSLDGSPGNTIYF
CDR3 length: 17; D gene: -; clone size: many; V gene: TRBV15; J gene: TRBJ2-1; CDR3 DNA: TGTGCCACCAGCAGAGAGGCTGGACGGGGGGCTTACAATGAGCAGTTCTTC; CDR3 protein: CATSREAGRGAYNEQFF
CDR3 length: 13; D gene: TRBD1; clone size: -; V gene: TRBV29-1; J gene: TRBJ1-1; CDR3 DNA: TGCAGCGCTGGACAGGGGGACTACACTGAAGCTTTCTTT; CDR3 protein: CSAGQGDYTEAFF
CDR3 length: 13; D gene: -; clone size: many; V gene: TRBV3-1; J gene: TRBJ2-5; CDR3 DNA: TGTGCCAGCAGCCCCAGGGACTGGGAGACCCAGTACTTC; CDR3 protein: CASSPRDWETQYF
CDR3 length: 15; D gene: TRBD1; clone size: many; V gene: TRBV12-3/TRBV12-4; J gene: TRBJ2-2; CDR3 DNA: TGTGCCAGCAGTCTACCGACAGGGGGAACCGGGGAGCTGTTTTTT; CDR3 protein: CASSLPTGGTGELFF
CDR3 length: 15; D gene: TRBD1; clone size: medium-sized; V gene: TRBV12-3/TRBV12-4; J gene: TRBJ2-1; CDR3 DNA: TGTGCCAGCAGTCTGGGGGGACAGGGCTACAATGAGCAGTTCTTC; CDR3 protein: CASSLGGQGYNEQFF
CDR3 length: 12; D gene: TRBD1; clone size: many; V gene: TRBV6-5; J gene: TRBJ2-7; CDR3 DNA: TGTGCCAGCAGTAAGGGACAGCTCGAGCAGTACTTC; CDR3 protein: CASSKGQLEQYF
CDR3 length: 14; D gene: TRBD1; clone size: -; V gene: TRBV7-2; J gene: TRBJ2-1; CDR3 DNA: TGTGCCAGCAGCCTCTTGGGACAGGTTCATGAGCAGTTCTTC; CDR3 protein: CASSLLGQVHEQFF
CDR3 length: 13; D gene: -; clone size: many; V gene: TRBV29-1; J gene: TRBJ2-7; CDR3 DNA: TGCAGCGTTGAAAGCGTCAACTCCTACGAGCAGTACTTC; CDR3 protein: CSVESVNSYEQYF
CDR3 length: 15; D gene: -; clone size: few; V gene: TRBV5-1; J gene: TRBJ1-1; CDR3 DNA: TGCGCCAGCAGCTTGTTCCCAGGGGAGGGGACTGAAGCTTTCTTT; CDR3 protein: CASSLFPGEGTEAFF